This T cell receptor beta chain was documented in a study of blood T cell repertoires in COVID-19 (dated by TCRdb to the early 2020s). Regarding the study in general: The collaborator samples originated in the United States, Italy and Spain and spanned the acute and convalescent phases of COVID-19. The prospective study material was composed of cDNA or gDNA derived from T cells, B-cell-depleted T cells, or PBMCs. The dataset comprised deeply sampled blood TCRbeta repertoires from subjects exposed to, actively infected with, or recovered from COVID-19. The repertoires were made available in a free public database intended to serve as a resource for research on the immune response to SARS-CoV-2. Samples were obtained from the ongoing ImmuneRACE study (first 160 participants) and from 950 to 1,500 subjects provided by 6 global collaborators. Nearly every sample came with metadata listing a de-identified subject ID, COVID-19 status, age in years and sex. Where HLA class I and class II types were available, the types were taken from metadata supplied by the sample provider, not from assay-based typing.

In the prospective study, participants were about 18 to 100 years old, resided in 25 or so geographic areas of the United States, and were enrolled through a virtual design. Cohort assignment in the prospective study relied on participant-reported clinical history from a screening survey and a study questionnaire. ImmuneRACE Cohort 3 recovered participants were defined by two consecutive negative NP/OP PCR tests, healthcare professional clearance, or symptom resolution. In the prospective study, whole blood, serum and a nasopharyngeal or oropharyngeal swab were collected from each participant by mobile phlebotomists. Prospective study participants could optionally give additional blood draws and questionnaires over an approximately two-month period. Before DNA extraction, blood samples from the prospective study were shipped at room temperature or frozen. The germline V gene encodes CDR1 SGHTA and CDR2 FQGNSA. Here V drops 5 bases and J drops 14 bases, and the junction holds 15 bases not matched to any gene. The CDR3 starts with the cysteine, ends with the phenylalanine, and has 16 residues. This entry keeps only the CDR3 DNA: 48 bases, framed from base 1.

The investigation overall reported the following: The amount of clinical and demographic metadata varied by source and participant and was provided uncurated.

This clone showed up just once. Its antigen is unknown. Qualities for individual bases were not recorded, and no much larger clone is one base off. The immunoSEQ Assay, a bias-controlled multiplex PCR, was used to amplify TCRbeta CDR3 regions from genomic DNA. The source study handled its data this way. The number of nucleated cells in each sample was estimated by amplification of reference gene primers within the assay. To quantify the absolute abundance of each unique TCRbeta CDR3 rearrangement, sequence reads were collapsed and filtered. For each sample, productive Simpson clonality was calculated as the square root of Simpson's diversity index over productive rearrangements. What TCRdb holds here is the immuneACCESS table cut down to in-frame rearrangements. Part of the clones is not present; checked against another copy, under half of the missing clones reflect an unresolved V gene, and the others are unexplained. The V and J calls and clone size are taken from that table; D and trimming were inferred from the DNA. A total of approximately 300,000 clones appear in this sample, 87% of them only once. Jointly, the top ten make up under 6.5% of the sample.

Specimen: PBMCs or T cells enriched from blood (not recorded which). The sequence links TRBV7-2 to TRBJ1-6; 10 central bases correspond to TRBD1. This TCR was recovered from a woman aged 25 to 45 who had recovered from COVID-19. The DNA sequence reads TGTGCCAGCAGCCCCGAACCGGGACAGGGGTATGGGGCCCTCCACTTT. It specifies CASSPEPGQGYGALHF.